The clone carrying this TCR beta chain showed up many times. The antigen is undetermined. Its ends do not fully match the called genes, so a read error is possible. The sample is drawn from a study of Graves' ophthalmopathy and Graves' hyperthyroidism. Broader study findings: Clonotypes were expanded in thyroid at above 0.001 frequency, and most also appeared in blood. Both an approximately 68% sensitivity and a 72.22% specificity characterized the model's predictions of ophthalmopathy progression.

The study amplified TCR beta CDR3 regions using RNA transcripts. Scientists carried out first-round RT-PCR using HTBI primers and then a second-round multiplex PCR. TCRdb analysed the multiplex PCR reads with MiXCR anew, one entry per CDR3 protein. Among approximately 640,000 distinct CDR3 sequences listed, just over 40% were seen once. The CDR3 is 12 amino acids. Germline CDR1 is ENHRY and CDR2 is SYGVKD. Moderate-to-severe activity, CAS ≥3, NOSPECS ≥4 and duration under 3 months were recorded for donors with ophthalmopathy. The clonotype comes from an adult man with Graves' ophthalmopathy. The chain employs TRBV10-3 and TRBJ1-2; D remains ambiguous. Material: peripheral blood. CDR3 DNA sequence: TGTGCCAGCAGTGAAGTCTACTATGGCTACACCTTC. This gives the protein CASSEVYYGYTF.